This TCR beta chain emerged from a study of cytomegalovirus exposure and HLA in healthy donors. About the research overall: There were 90 million to 130 million unique TCR beta sequences, drawn from 200 million or so T cells, in an earlier analysis.

PCR used 60 Vbeta primers and 13 Jbeta primers. Libraries were prepared by immunoSEQ multiplex PCR; TCRdb keeps only in-frame clonotypes and omits some of them. The table includes approximately 170,000 clones, approximately 71% detected once. Concerning this clone itself: No antigen is known for it.

The trim removed 2 bases at V and 5 bases at J, leaving 3 bases unmatched. This CDR3 is 15 amino acids long. Germline V gene lookup returns CDR1 SGHRS and CDR2 YFSETQ. Points from the study as a whole: High specificity and sensitivity for cytomegalovirus status were reported for the classifier.

This sequence joins TRBV5-1 and TRBJ2-1, with 11 bases matching TRBD2. The sequence was obtained from a girl aged 10 to 17 in good health and CMV-seronegative. The sequencing sample was made of PBMCs. As DNA, the CDR3 is TGCGCCAGCAGCTTAGCTAGCGGGGGGAACAATGAGCAGTTCTTC. It translates to CASSLASGGNNEQFF.